This TCR beta chain was profiled in a study of identical twins. Regarding the study as a whole: Twin-shared out-of-frame alpha sequences showed excess low generation probability. A partial confounding effect on zero-insertion analyses could come from invariant MAIT and iNKT cells.

This clonotype was counted ten times or more. Antigen: not known. CDR3 size: 14 residues. V dropped 4 bases and J dropped 2 bases, with 11 bases sitting between them. Germline CDR1 MGHRA, CDR2 YSYEKL. Template switching supplied a universal primer site; unique molecular identifiers were carried on the cDNA. MiXCR, run by TCRdb on the 5' RACE reads, gives a single entry per CDR3 protein. The data show roughly 230,000 distinct CDR3 sequences, with roughly 8.7% seen just once and less than 4% held by the top ten. The sample was also linked to a second study, of yellow fever vaccine responses in identical twins.

Sequenced input: CD8+ T cells sorted from blood. The chain carries TRBV4-1 and TRBJ2-5; tentative D call: TRBD1 (5 bases). This TCR was sampled from a young woman in good health. CDR3 in amino acids: CASSPQTEQETQYF. As DNA, the CDR3 is TGCGCCAGCAGCCCCCAGACAGAGCAAGAGACCCAGTACTTC.